Sequencing of this TCR beta chain was carried out in a study of blood T cell repertoires in COVID-19. Study at large: T cells, B-cell-depleted T cells, or PBMCs provided the cDNA or gDNA that served as material.

CDR1 is KGHSH, CDR2 LQKENI, per germline. The V gene end was trimmed by 3 bases and the J gene end by 7 bases; junction bases not matched to a gene: 7. The CDR3 contains 14 residues. In the study's own analysis: Counts of nucleated cells, estimated from reference gene primer amplification, were obtained. The assay was immunoSEQ multiplex PCR, and TCRdb's table has in-frame clones only and misses some. V, J and clone size are taken as reported in that table, and D and trimming were inferred from the DNA itself. The sample yields about 90,000 clones, 81% seen once. This clone was recorded only once. The sample consisted of peripheral blood. The TCR comes from an older man with active or convalescent COVID-19. The chain combines TRBV18 with TRBJ1-2; TRBD1 aligns across 8 bases. CDR3 sequence: CASSPSPGGGGYTF. The CDR3 region has the DNA TGTGCCAGCTCACCGAGTCCAGGGGGCGGTGGCTACACCTTC.